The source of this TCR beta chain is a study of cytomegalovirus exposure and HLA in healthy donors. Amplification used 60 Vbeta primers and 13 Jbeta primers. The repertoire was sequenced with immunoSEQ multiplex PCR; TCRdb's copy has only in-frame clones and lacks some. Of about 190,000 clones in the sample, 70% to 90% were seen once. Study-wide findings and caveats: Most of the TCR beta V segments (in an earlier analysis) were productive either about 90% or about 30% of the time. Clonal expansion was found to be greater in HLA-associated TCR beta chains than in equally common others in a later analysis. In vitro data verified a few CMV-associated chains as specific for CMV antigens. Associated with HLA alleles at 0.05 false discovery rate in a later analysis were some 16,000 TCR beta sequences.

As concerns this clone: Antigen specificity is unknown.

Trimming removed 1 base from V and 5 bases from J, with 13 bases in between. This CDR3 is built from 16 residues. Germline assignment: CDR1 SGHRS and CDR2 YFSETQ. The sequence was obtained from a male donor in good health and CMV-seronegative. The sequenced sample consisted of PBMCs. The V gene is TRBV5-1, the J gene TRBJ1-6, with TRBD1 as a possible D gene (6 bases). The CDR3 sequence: CASSLSQGPNNSPLHF. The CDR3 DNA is TGCGCCAGCAGCTTGAGTCAGGGGCCGAATAATTCACCCCTCCACTTT.